This paragraph covers one T cell receptor (beta chain) sequence. Its antigen is unknown. The germline V gene has CDR1 LNHNV and CDR2 YYDKDF (reference sequence). J was trimmed by 5 bases and V by 7 bases; bases with no gene match: 4. This CDR3 has 14 amino acids. PCR involved 60 Vbeta and 13 Jbeta primers. The assay was immunoSEQ multiplex PCR, and TCRdb's table has in-frame clones only and misses some. Its table lists approximately 50,000 clones. This record belongs to a study of cytomegalovirus exposure and HLA in healthy donors. Study-level findings and limits: Reports showed the classifier diagnosing cytomegalovirus status with high specificity and sensitivity. Some TCR beta chains (164 of them) were listed as cytomegalovirus-associated.

This receptor was taken from a woman aged 40 to 50 in good health and CMV-seronegative. Sequenced sample: PBMCs. V gene TRBV15 combines with J gene TRBJ2-2; 10 nucleotides align to TRBD1. The CDR3 here is CATTQGQGTGELFF. CDR3 bases: TGTGCCACCACCCAGGGACAGGGGACCGGGGAGCTGTTTTTT.